This is a list of T cell receptor beta chains from one sample in a study of control samples from healthy donors and cancer patients. Libraries were prepared by immunoSEQ multiplex PCR; TCRdb keeps only in-frame clonotypes and omits some of them. The data contain 150,000 to 180,000 clones, 90% to 95% of them seen just once; the ten biggest clones take up 4.5% to 6%. Sequencing was done on a sample of blood. The source is a man in his forties or fifties in good health. CDR3s include the opening cysteine and the closing phenylalanine or tryptophan. A D gene is named only where the DNA matches it firmly. Not every row has a clone size; where given, it reads once, few, many or a size class.

V gene: TRBV27
J gene: TRBJ1-1
clone size: .
D gene: .
CDR3 protein: CASSFGGDTEAFF
CDR3 DNA: TGTGCCAGCAGTTTCGGGGGGGACACTGAAGCTTTCTTT

V gene: TRBV28
J gene: TRBJ2-7
clone size: .
D gene: .
CDR3 protein: CASSLRYEQYF
CDR3 DNA: TGTGCCAGCAGTTTACGCTACGAGCAGTACTTC

V gene: TRBV12-3/TRBV12-4
J gene: TRBJ2-3
clone size: .
D gene: .
CDR3 protein: CASSHRWADTQYF
CDR3 DNA: TGTGCCAGCAGCCACCGATGGGCAGATACGCAGTATTTT

V gene: TRBV2
J gene: TRBJ2-6
clone size: .
D gene: TRBD2
CDR3 protein: CASSEPRDYSGANVLTF
CDR3 DNA: TGTGCCAGCAGTGAACCCAGGGACTACTCTGGGGCCAACGTCCTGACTTTC

V gene: TRBV5-1
J gene: TRBJ1-2
clone size: .
D gene: .
CDR3 protein: CASSPQGLRGYTF
CDR3 DNA: TGCGCCAGCAGCCCCCAGGGGCTCAGAGGCTACACCTTC

V gene: TRBV18
J gene: TRBJ2-3
clone size: .
D gene: .
CDR3 protein: CASSPVGRGPDTQYF
CDR3 DNA: TGTGCCAGCTCACCGGTGGGCAGGGGCCCAGATACGCAGTATTTT

V gene: TRBV19
J gene: TRBJ2-1
clone size: once
D gene: TRBD2
CDR3 protein: CASSARPWEGNEQFF
CDR3 DNA: TGTGCCAGTAGTGCCCGACCCTGGGAGGGCAATGAGCAGTTCTTC

V gene: TRBV18
J gene: TRBJ1-1
clone size: .
D gene: .
CDR3 protein: CASSPTATNTEAFF
CDR3 DNA: TGTGCCAGCTCACCGACAGCCACGAACACTGAAGCTTTCTTT

V gene: TRBV24-1
J gene: TRBJ1-2
clone size: .
D gene: TRBD1
CDR3 protein: CATSDVGTGTANYGYTF
CDR3 DNA: TGTGCCACCAGTGACGTAGGGACCGGGACAGCCAACTATGGCTACACCTTC

V gene: TRBV5-1
J gene: TRBJ1-4
clone size: .
D gene: .
CDR3 protein: CASSLGYQGEKLFF
CDR3 DNA: TGCGCCAGCAGCTTGGGCTACCAGGGGGAAAAACTGTTTTTT

V gene: TRBV24-1
J gene: TRBJ1-2
clone size: large
D gene: .
CDR3 protein: CATSEAALNYGYTF
CDR3 DNA: TGTGCCACCAGTGAGGCAGCCCTTAACTATGGCTACACCTTC

V gene: TRBV5-1
J gene: TRBJ2-2
clone size: .
D gene: TRBD2
CDR3 protein: CASSLDHGGGGELFF
CDR3 DNA: TGCGCCAGCAGCTTGGATCACGGCGGGGGAGGGGAGCTGTTTTTT

V gene: TRBV28
J gene: TRBJ1-6
clone size: .
D gene: .
CDR3 protein: CASSPEVAYNSPLHF
CDR3 DNA: TGTGCCAGCAGTCCGGAGGTCGCCTATAATTCACCCCTCCACTTT

V gene: TRBV10-3
J gene: TRBJ1-2
clone size: .
D gene: .
CDR3 protein: CAISESSRVNYGYTF
CDR3 DNA: TGTGCCATCAGTGAGTCCAGCAGGGTGAACTATGGCTACACCTTC

V gene: TRBV19
J gene: TRBJ2-1
clone size: .
D gene: .
CDR3 protein: CASSIFGGYSYNEQFF
CDR3 DNA: TGTGCCAGTAGTATATTTGGGGGTTACTCCTACAATGAGCAGTTCTTC

V gene: TRBV2
J gene: TRBJ1-2
clone size: .
D gene: .
CDR3 protein: CASSEPRSYGYTF
CDR3 DNA: TGTGCCAGCAGTGAGCCCAGGTCCTATGGCTACACCTTC

V gene: TRBV6-5
J gene: TRBJ1-5
clone size: .
D gene: TRBD1
CDR3 protein: CATVDREGAQPQHF
CDR3 DNA: TGTGCCACCGTCGACAGGGAGGGAGCTCAGCCCCAGCATTTT

V gene: TRBV25-1
J gene: TRBJ1-4
clone size: .
D gene: .
CDR3 protein: CASSETRTTNEKLFF
CDR3 DNA: TGTGCCAGCAGTGAAACCCGGACAACTAATGAAAAACTGTTTTTT

V gene: TRBV19
J gene: TRBJ1-2
clone size: .
D gene: .
CDR3 protein: CASVPPGQNYGYTF
CDR3 DNA: TGTGCCAGTGTCCCTCCGGGACAAAACTATGGCTACACCTTC

V gene: TRBV5-4
J gene: TRBJ2-2
clone size: .
D gene: .
CDR3 protein: CASSAARGELFF
CDR3 DNA: TGTGCCAGCAGCGCTGCCCGCGGGGAGCTGTTTTTT

V gene: TRBV14
J gene: TRBJ1-2
clone size: .
D gene: TRBD1
CDR3 protein: CASSQDGRGRGGEGYTF
CDR3 DNA: TGTGCCAGCAGCCAAGACGGCAGGGGGCGAGGGGGTGAAGGCTACACCTTC

V gene: TRBV28
J gene: TRBJ1-2
clone size: .
D gene: .
CDR3 protein: CASSDGMRSYTF
CDR3 DNA: TGTGCCAGCTCTGACGGGATGAGGAGCTACACCTTC

V gene: TRBV6-5
J gene: TRBJ1-1
clone size: .
D gene: .
CDR3 protein: CASIKTGNTEAFF
CDR3 DNA: TGTGCCAGCATTAAGACAGGCAACACTGAAGCTTTCTTT

V gene: TRBV2
J gene: TRBJ1-6
clone size: few
D gene: TRBD1
CDR3 protein: CATATGLWSPLHF
CDR3 DNA: TGTGCCACCGCGACAGGGCTTTGGTCACCCCTCCACTTT

V gene: TRBV27
J gene: TRBJ2-5
clone size: .
D gene: .
CDR3 protein: CASSAQGVRETQYF
CDR3 DNA: TGTGCCAGCAGTGCCCAGGGTGTTAGAGAGACCCAGTACTTC

V gene: TRBV11-2
J gene: TRBJ2-1
clone size: .
D gene: TRBD2
CDR3 protein: CASSLGLAGNNEQFF
CDR3 DNA: TGTGCCAGCAGCTTAGGACTAGCGGGCAACAATGAGCAGTTCTTC

V gene: TRBV23-1
J gene: TRBJ1-2
clone size: once
D gene: .
CDR3 protein: CASGSTGDANYGYTF
CDR3 DNA: TGCGCCAGCGGCTCCACGGGGGACGCTAACTATGGCTACACCTTC

V gene: TRBV19
J gene: TRBJ1-2
clone size: .
D gene: TRBD1
CDR3 protein: CASNQGQGGPYYGYTF
CDR3 DNA: TGTGCCAGTAATCAGGGACAGGGGGGCCCGTACTATGGCTACACCTTC

V gene: TRBV7-9
J gene: TRBJ2-7
clone size: .
D gene: TRBD2
CDR3 protein: CASSRTSGGYEQYF
CDR3 DNA: TGTGCCAGCAGCCGTACTAGCGGGGGTTACGAGCAGTACTTC

V gene: TRBV7-2
J gene: TRBJ1-3
clone size: .
D gene: TRBD1
CDR3 protein: CASSAGGQGGNTIYF
CDR3 DNA: TGTGCCAGCAGCGCTGGGGGACAGGGTGGAAACACCATATATTTT

V gene: TRBV6-1
J gene: TRBJ1-2
clone size: .
D gene: .
CDR3 protein: CASSEGRVYGYTF
CDR3 DNA: TGTGCCAGCAGTGAGGGTAGGGTTTATGGCTACACCTTC

V gene: TRBV25-1
J gene: TRBJ1-2
clone size: .
D gene: .
CDR3 protein: CATGEVKTF
CDR3 DNA: TGTGCCACCGGGGAGGTGAAGACCTTC

V gene: TRBV24-1
J gene: TRBJ2-1
clone size: .
D gene: TRBD1
CDR3 protein: CATEGQTNEQFF
CDR3 DNA: TGTGCCACCGAGGGACAGACCAATGAGCAGTTCTTC

V gene: TRBV21-1
J gene: TRBJ2-3
clone size: .
D gene: .
CDR3 protein: CARILETDTQYF
CDR3 DNA: TGTGCCAGAATTCTCGAGACAGATACGCAGTATTTT

V gene: TRBV29-1
J gene: TRBJ2-3
clone size: .
D gene: TRBD2
CDR3 protein: CSASGASTDTQYF
CDR3 DNA: TGCAGCGCCAGCGGGGCTAGCACAGATACGCAGTATTTT

V gene: TRBV28
J gene: TRBJ1-5
clone size: .
D gene: TRBD1
CDR3 protein: CASSLTGEQPQHF
CDR3 DNA: TGTGCCAGCAGTTTGACAGGGGAGCAGCCCCAGCATTTT

V gene: TRBV19
J gene: TRBJ1-1
clone size: .
D gene: .
CDR3 protein: CASSIQGVGTEAFF
CDR3 DNA: TGTGCCAGTAGTATCCAGGGTGTAGGCACTGAAGCTTTCTTT

V gene: TRBV7-2
J gene: TRBJ2-7
clone size: .
D gene: .
CDR3 protein: CASSPTDGPGEQYF
CDR3 DNA: TGTGCCAGCAGCCCGACCGACGGTCCGGGCGAGCAGTACTTC

V gene: TRBV6-5
J gene: TRBJ2-4
clone size: .
D gene: TRBD1
CDR3 protein: CASSYSTGTNIQYF
CDR3 DNA: TGTGCCAGCAGTTACTCGACAGGGACAAACATTCAGTACTTC

V gene: TRBV6-6
J gene: TRBJ1-2
clone size: .
D gene: TRBD1
CDR3 protein: CASSYAQGAGYGYTF
CDR3 DNA: TGTGCCAGCAGTTATGCCCAGGGGGCGGGATATGGCTACACCTTC

V gene: TRBV5-8
J gene: TRBJ1-5
clone size: .
D gene: .
CDR3 protein: CASSRTTVSNQPQHF
CDR3 DNA: TGTGCCAGCAGCAGGACGACAGTAAGCAATCAGCCCCAGCATTTT

V gene: TRBV7-6
J gene: TRBJ1-3
clone size: .
D gene: .
CDR3 protein: CASSPSPTSQAGNTIYF
CDR3 DNA: TGTGCCAGCAGCCCATCACCGACATCACAAGCAGGAAACACCATATATTTT

V gene: TRBV19
J gene: TRBJ1-4
clone size: .
D gene: TRBD1
CDR3 protein: CASSPVGIGTGDEKLFF
CDR3 DNA: TGTGCCAGTAGCCCCGTGGGTATCGGGACAGGGGATGAAAAACTGTTTTTT

V gene: TRBV4-1
J gene: TRBJ1-1
clone size: once
D gene: .
CDR3 protein: CASSQIGVNTEAFF
CDR3 DNA: TGCGCCAGCAGCCAAATAGGGGTGAACACTGAAGCTTTCTTT

V gene: TRBV6-2/TRBV6-3
J gene: TRBJ1-5
clone size: .
D gene: .
CDR3 protein: CASSYSAGPNQPQHF
CDR3 DNA: TGTGCCAGCAGTTACTCGGCAGGGCCCAATCAGCCCCAGCATTTT

V gene: TRBV28
J gene: TRBJ1-1
clone size: .
D gene: .
CDR3 protein: CASSPPHVNTEAFF
CDR3 DNA: TGTGCCAGCTCCCCACCGCATGTGAACACTGAAGCTTTCTTT

V gene: TRBV6-2/TRBV6-3
J gene: TRBJ1-5
clone size: .
D gene: TRBD1
CDR3 protein: CASSYGGQGASNQPQHF
CDR3 DNA: TGTGCCAGCAGTTACGGAGGACAGGGGGCGAGCAATCAGCCCCAGCATTTT

V gene: TRBV5-6
J gene: TRBJ1-1
clone size: .
D gene: .
CDR3 protein: CASSLALNTEAFF
CDR3 DNA: TGTGCCAGCAGCTTGGCGTTGAACACTGAAGCTTTCTTT

V gene: TRBV6-2/TRBV6-3
J gene: TRBJ1-5
clone size: .
D gene: TRBD1
CDR3 protein: CASSNRGRMSGSNQPQHF
CDR3 DNA: TGTGCCAGCAGTAACAGGGGGCGCATGTCAGGAAGCAATCAGCCCCAGCATTTT

V gene: TRBV7-2
J gene: TRBJ2-6
clone size: .
D gene: .
CDR3 protein: CASSLAVTGANVLTF
CDR3 DNA: TGTGCCAGCAGCTTAGCGGTTACCGGGGCCAACGTCCTGACTTTC

V gene: TRBV27
J gene: TRBJ2-7
clone size: .
D gene: .
CDR3 protein: CASSLENGGAYEQYF
CDR3 DNA: TGTGCCAGCAGTTTGGAGAACGGAGGCGCCTACGAGCAGTACTTC

V gene: TRBV18
J gene: TRBJ2-6
clone size: .
D gene: .
CDR3 protein: CASSPERGSGANVLTF
CDR3 DNA: TGTGCCAGCTCACCAGAGAGGGGGTCTGGGGCCAACGTCCTGACTTTC

V gene: TRBV6-5
J gene: TRBJ2-1
clone size: .
D gene: .
CDR3 protein: CASSYSHIPHEQFF
CDR3 DNA: TGTGCCAGCAGTTACTCCCATATTCCCCATGAGCAGTTCTTC

V gene: TRBV11-2
J gene: TRBJ1-6
clone size: .
D gene: TRBD1
CDR3 protein: CASSKSRQGAGVNSPLHF
CDR3 DNA: TGTGCCAGCAGCAAGTCCCGGCAGGGGGCGGGGGTTAATTCACCCCTCCACTTT

V gene: TRBV6-6
J gene: TRBJ2-7
clone size: .
D gene: .
CDR3 protein: CASGKMDFEQYF
CDR3 DNA: TGTGCCAGCGGGAAGATGGATTTCGAGCAGTACTTC

V gene: TRBV6-5
J gene: TRBJ1-1
clone size: .
D gene: .
CDR3 protein: CASSYPGHPNTEAFF
CDR3 DNA: TGTGCCAGCAGTTACCCGGGACACCCGAACACTGAAGCTTTCTTT

V gene: TRBV5-4
J gene: TRBJ1-1
clone size: .
D gene: .
CDR3 protein: CASSSTGHTEAFF
CDR3 DNA: TGTGCCAGCAGCTCCACAGGGCACACTGAAGCTTTCTTT

V gene: TRBV6-5
J gene: TRBJ1-2
clone size: .
D gene: .
CDR3 protein: CASRSGTGYSHGYTF
CDR3 DNA: TGTGCCAGCAGGTCCGGGACCGGCTATTCGCATGGCTACACCTTC

V gene: TRBV12-5
J gene: TRBJ1-1
clone size: .
D gene: .
CDR3 protein: CASGLVKGAWGTEAFF
CDR3 DNA: TGTGCTAGTGGTTTGGTAAAAGGGGCGTGGGGCACTGAAGCTTTCTTT

V gene: TRBV27
J gene: TRBJ2-3
clone size: .
D gene: .
CDR3 protein: CASSYQGLDTQYF
CDR3 DNA: TGTGCCAGCAGTTATCAGGGGTTAGATACGCAGTATTTT